The source of this TCR beta chain is a study of T cell changes during pregnancy in multiple sclerosis. V trimming: 6 bases; J trimming: 0 bases; junction bases outside the gene matches: 1. Germline V gene sequence: CDR1 MNHEY, CDR2 SMNVEV (reference sequence). This CDR3 spans 14 amino acids. As to this clone: Within the sample, other DNA sequences also encode this same CDR3.

Data came from immunoSEQ multiplex PCR; TCRdb stores just in-frame clones and leaves some out. The sample holds approximately 97,000 clones, about nine tenths seen once. The chain has TRBV27 and TRBJ2-1; the match to TRBD2 covers 8 bases. The TCR originated in a female donor in good health, enrolled as a control in a pregnancy study. The sequenced sample was peripheral blood, obtained in the second trimester of pregnancy. The CDR3 reads CASSSGSSYNEQFF. The CDR3 DNA reads TGTGCCAGCAGCAGCGGGAGCTCCTACAATGAGCAGTTCTTC.